These 5 T cell receptor beta chains were sequenced from one sample in a study of blood T cell dynamics during melanoma immunotherapy (dated by TCRdb to 2018 to 2020). Receptors were amplified or captured by the immunoSEQ multiplex PCR assay. The clones in this table, taken by TCRdb from immuneACCESS, are in-frame only. Not every clone is retained; where verified, under half of the shortfall comes from an unresolved V gene, and the cause of the rest is unknown. In this sample the table shows 10,000 or so clones, roughly 80% of which occur a single time. The ten largest clonotypes hold 20% to 25% of the sample. The label giving this sample's time point can be read as: week 3, after first cycle of checkpoint inhibitor. Sequenced material: blood, taken from a patient treated with checkpoint blockade. Receptors originate from a human donor with melanoma.

V and J are TRBV18 and TRBJ1-5; tentatively, D is TRBD1 (5 bases). Trimming pared 2 bases from V and 7 bases from J, leaving 15 bases between. Germline V gene lookup returns CDR1 KGHSH and CDR2 LQKENI. The CDR3 length is 15 residues. The CDR3 bases are TGTGCCAGCTCACCATCGGGGGGGGGAAAACAGCCCCAGCATTTT. Its protein product is CASSPSGGGKQPQHF.

The rearrangement links TRBV21-1 to TRBJ2-7; the table assigns TRBD1, which was not confirmed against the DNA. TRBV21-1 is flagged as a pseudogene. The CDR3 contains 13 residues. The CDR3: CASDRPCSYEQYF. The CDR3 nucleotides read TGTGCCTCCGACAGGCCGTGTAGCTACGAGCAGTACTTC.

The chain recombines TRBV9 with TRBJ1-4, with D perhaps matching TRBD1 (5 bases). The CDR3 is made up of 15 amino acids. V lost 4 bases and J 8 bases, leaving 18 bases between the germline ends. In germline, CDR1 is SGDLS, CDR2 YYNGEE. The CDR3 DNA reads as TGTGCCAGCAGCACCACCCGGGACCCCGGGGAAAAACTGTTTTTT. Residues: CASSTTRDPGEKLFF.

The chain carries TRBV7-2 and TRBJ2-7; 8 bases fit TRBD1. V lost 4 bases, J lost 1 base, and 3 bases stayed unmatched. The germline V gene encodes CDR1 SGHTA and CDR2 FQGNSA. This CDR3 is built from 14 residues. The CDR3 sequence is CASSSRTGSYEQYV. Here the CDR3 DNA reads TGTGCCAGCAGCTCCCGGACAGGGTCCTACGAGCAGTACGTC.

The chain employs TRBV5-4 and TRBJ2-5; 9 bases are a match to TRBD1. Germline CDR1 and CDR2: SGHNT and YYREEE (reference sequence). Unmatched junction bases numbered 7, after V lost 5 bases and J lost 2 bases. The CDR3 contains 15 residues. CDR3: CASSSGTGMQETQYF. CDR3 nucleotide sequence: TGTGCCAGCAGTTCCGGGACAGGGATGCAAGAGACCCAGTACTTC.